Sequencing of this TCR beta chain was carried out in a study of T cell responses to AZD1222 COVID-19 vaccine. Study observations and caveats: Mostly white British, mostly female donors; authors suggested clonal diversity may be underestimated. Unmutated variant regions reportedly attract nearly half of all spike-specific TCRs. Among AZD1222 vaccinees, only five to seven were seropositive at baseline.

Remarks on this clone: Its antigen is unknown.

The data were produced by immunoSEQ multiplex PCR, yet TCRdb's version contains in-frame clones alone and is incomplete. Of about 150,000 clones listed, 80% to 90% are singletons. This CDR3 spans 13 amino acids. From germline, CDR1 is SGHTA and CDR2 FQGNSA. Between the trimmed V and J ends, which lost 6 bases and 4 bases, there was a span of 12 bases. This chain joins TRBV7-2 and TRBJ1-2; a weak D match, TRBD1 (6 bases). The sample here was peripheral blood, taken on day 0 of AZD1222 vaccination. The sequence was collected from an adult in good health. CDR3 nucleotide sequence: TGTGCCAGCAGTGCGGGGGGCTTCTATGGCTACACCTTC. This gives the protein CASSAGGFYGYTF.